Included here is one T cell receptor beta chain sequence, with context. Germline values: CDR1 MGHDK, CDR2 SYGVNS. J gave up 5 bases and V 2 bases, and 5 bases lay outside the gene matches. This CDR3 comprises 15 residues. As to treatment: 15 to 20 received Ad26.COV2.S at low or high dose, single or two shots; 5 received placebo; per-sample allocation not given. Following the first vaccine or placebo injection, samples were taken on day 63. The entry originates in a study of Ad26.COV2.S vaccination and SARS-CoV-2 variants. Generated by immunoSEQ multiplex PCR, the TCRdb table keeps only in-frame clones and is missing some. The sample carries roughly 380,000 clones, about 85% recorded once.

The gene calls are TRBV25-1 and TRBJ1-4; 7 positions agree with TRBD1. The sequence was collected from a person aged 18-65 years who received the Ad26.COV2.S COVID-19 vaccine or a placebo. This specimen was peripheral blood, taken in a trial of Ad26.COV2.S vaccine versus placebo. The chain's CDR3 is CASSEGQVGNEKLFF. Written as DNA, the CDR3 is TGTGCCAGCAGTGAAGGACAGGTGGGGAATGAAAAACTGTTTTTT.